One sample yielded the 27 T cell receptor beta chains listed below, sequenced in a study of blood T cells in healthy people across ages. PCR was performed a second time for roughly 7 to 12 cycles using a sample-barcoded 5' primer and a J-beta primer mix. TCRdb analysed the 5' RACE reads with MiXCR anew, one entry per CDR3 protein. The table has hundreds of thousands of distinct CDR3 sequences, 25% to 35% seen once. The sample was blood. These receptors originate from an elderly woman in good health.

This clonotype was detected many times. The V and J genes are TRBV15 and TRBJ2-4; D not resolved. V was shortened by 0 bases and J by 0 bases, with 12 bases between the two germline ends. This CDR3 region has 17 residues. Germline V CDR1 and CDR2: LNHNV, YYDKDF (reference sequence). CDR3 amino acids: CATSREHRILAKNIQYF. CDR3 sequence (DNA): TGTGCCACCAGCAGAGAACACCGCATACTAGCCAAAAACATTCAGTACTTC.

This clonotype has a count of ten or more. The chain has TRBV5-5 and TRBJ1-4, with D possibly TRBD1 on 5 matching bases. The CDR3 loop spans 14 amino acids. Trimming stripped 6 bases from V and 8 bases from J, with 17 bases between. The germline V gene has CDR1 SGHKS and CDR2 YYEKEE (reference sequence). The CDR3 DNA follows: TGTGCCAGCAAACCCGGGAGGCAGGGCGAAAAACTGTTTTTT. Its translation: CASKPGRQGEKLFF.

The chain carries TRBV21-1 and TRBJ1-4. TRBV21-1 is a pseudogene. The CDR3 covers 10 residues. The CDR3 coding sequence is TGTGCCAGCAGCCGGGAAAAACTGTTTTTT. It is translated as CASSREKLFF.

This clonotype has at least ten counts. This chain links TRBV20-1 with TRBJ2-5; 10 bases match TRBD2. There are 16 residues in the CDR3. Germline CDR1 is DFQATT and CDR2 is SNEGSKA (reference sequence). V was clipped by 3 bases and J by 1 base; unmatched bases: 8. The CDR3 bases are TGCAGTGCTAGGTGGCGACTAGCGGGCCTCCAAGAGACCCAGTACTTC. Amino acid sequence: CSARWRLAGLQETQYF.

In the case of this clonotype: A read error may account for a junction end that differs from germline. The chain uses TRBV11-2 and TRBJ1-4, with TRBD1 matching over 11 bases. CDR1 is SGHAT and CDR2 is FQNNGV in the germline V gene. The CDR3 runs 18 residues. CDR3 amino acids: CASSSRTGGFTTNEKRFF. As DNA, the CDR3 is TGTGCCAGCAGCTCTCGGACAGGGGGCTTCACCACTAATGAAAAACGGTTTTTT.

This clonotype turned up a few times. The genes are TRBV6-5 and TRBJ1-2; unclear D gene. CDR1 is MNHEY and CDR2 is SVGAGI in the germline V gene. This CDR3 has 13 amino acids. The V end lost 5 bases, the J end lost 4 bases, and 11 bases lay between the germline ends. The DNA of the CDR3 is TGTGCCAGCAGTCGAGACAAGGGCTATGGCTACACCTTC. Translation gives CASSRDKGYGYTF.

The table lists this clonotype with many counts. The chain has TRBV14 and TRBJ1-2; tentative D call: TRBD1 (5 bases). The V end lost 5 bases, the J end lost 5 bases, and 18 bases lay between the germline ends. In germline, CDR1 is SGHDN, CDR2 FVKESK. The CDR3 has 15 amino acids. CDR3 protein: CASSKSGGVEYGYTF. The CDR3 coding sequence is TGTGCCAGCAGCAAAAGTGGGGGAGTCGAGTATGGCTACACCTTC.

This clonotype was counted many times. The V and J genes are TRBV5-1 and TRBJ1-2; the D gene is possibly TRBD1 (5 bases). Trimming pared 2 bases from V and 4 bases from J, leaving 18 bases between. The CDR3 has 16 amino acids. CDR1 SGHRS and CDR2 YFSETQ come from the germline V gene. CDR3 sequence (DNA): TGCGCCAGCAGCTTTCGATTCGGGGGACCGTCCTATGGCTACACCTTC. Its translation is CASSFRFGGPSYGYTF.

This clonotype came up a few times. A read error is possible here, since a much larger clone lies one base away. The gene calls are TRBV7-2 and TRBJ2-1, with 9 bases matching TRBD1. The tail of the sequence fits TRBJ2-7 better, so the J call may be wrong. In germline, CDR1 is SGHTA, CDR2 FQGNSA. The CDR3 loop spans 17 amino acids. The CDR3 reads CASSLAPGQGNYNEQYF. CDR3 bases: TGTGCCAGCAGCTTAGCCCCGGGACAGGGAAACTACAATGAGCAGTACTTC.

There are many counts of this clonotype. The chain links TRBV24-1 to TRBJ2-5; D might be TRBD2 (6 bases). Germline CDR1 and CDR2: KGHDR and SFDVKD. V dropped 4 bases and J dropped 1 base, with 6 bases sitting between them. The CDR3 is made up of 13 amino acids. This CDR3 reads CATSEGGQETQYF. CDR3 coding DNA: TGTGCCACCAGTGAGGGGGGCCAAGAGACCCAGTACTTC.

This clonotype has at least ten counts. This chain connects TRBV7-9 to TRBJ2-7; possibly TRBD1 for D (6 bases). This CDR3 is 14 amino acids long. Trimming stripped 3 bases from V and 7 bases from J, with 16 bases between. The germline CDR1 and CDR2 sequences are SEHNR and FQNEAQ (reference sequence). As DNA, the CDR3 is TGTGCCAGCAGCTTGCAGGGGAGCCCCCATGAGCAGTACTTC. Amino acid sequence: CASSLQGSPHEQYF.

This clonotype was seen many times. The chain has TRBV24-1 and TRBJ2-1; D might be TRBD2 (5 bases). Trimming removed 3 bases at V and 6 bases at J, with 8 bases between. This CDR3 spans 13 amino acids. Germline CDR1 KGHDR, CDR2 SFDVKD. CDR3 sequence: CATSDDYFNEQFF. DNA of the CDR3: TGTGCCACCAGTGATGACTACTTCAATGAGCAGTTCTTC.

This clonotype was seen only a few times. The chain is built from TRBV4-1 and TRBJ1-6, with 7 bases lining up with TRBD1. Germline V gene sequence: CDR1 MGHRA, CDR2 YSYEKL. The CDR3 is 16 residues long. Trimming removed 0 bases from V and 7 bases from J; junction bases left unmatched: 6. The CDR3 loop reads CASSQDWGRGNSPLHF. In nucleotides, the CDR3 is TGCGCCAGCAGCCAAGATTGGGGCAGGGGGAATTCACCCCTCCACTTT.

This clonotype was observed many times. The chain couples TRBV7-9 to TRBJ2-1; weak D call: TRBD1 (6 bases). Between the trimmed V and J ends, which lost 3 bases and 1 base, there was a span of 10 bases. In germline, CDR1 is SEHNR, CDR2 FQNEAQ (reference sequence). This CDR3 has 15 residues. The CDR3 reads CASSLRQGSYNEQFF. As DNA, the CDR3 is TGTGCCAGCAGCTTGAGGCAGGGGTCCTACAATGAGCAGTTCTTC.

This clonotype has a handful of counts. The V and J genes are TRBV10-3 and TRBJ1-1; D possibly corresponds to TRBD1 (5 bases). Between the trimmed V and J ends, which lost 2 bases and 1 base, there was a span of 8 bases. Looked up from germline, CDR1 is ENHRY and CDR2 is SYGVKD. CDR3 length: 14 residues. This chain's CDR3 is CAISEGGTNTEAFF. CDR3 coding DNA: TGTGCCATCAGTGAGGGGGGGACGAACACTGAAGCTTTCTTT.

This clonotype was seen repeatedly, ten times or more. The chain has TRBV12-3 or TRBV12-4 and TRBJ1-2, with D maybe TRBD1 (5 bases). This CDR3 is built from 14 residues. Trimming took off 7 bases at V and 6 bases at J, with 18 bases between the two ends. CDR3 DNA: TGTGCCAGCACCATTGGAGGGACGAATAATGGCTACACCTTC. It translates to CASTIGGTNNGYTF.

Only one count was recorded for this clonotype. At one end, the junction sequence differs from germline, possibly due to a read error. The chain carries TRBV4-3 and TRBJ2-1; maybe TRBD1 (5 bases). The CDR3 totals 15 residues. Germline assignment: CDR1 LGHNA and CDR2 YSLEER. DNA for the CDR3: TGCGCCAGCAGACAAGATATCGGACAATACAATGAGCGGTTCTTC. Its translation is CASRQDIGQYNERFF.

This clonotype has ten or more counts. The chain combines TRBV7-2 with TRBJ1-6; D is unresolved. Trimming stripped 1 base from V and 7 bases from J, with 8 bases between. Germline V CDR1 and CDR2: SGHTA, FQGNSA. The CDR3 has 14 amino acids. CDR3 in amino acids: CASSLVTGNSPLHF. CDR3 in DNA: TGTGCCAGCAGCTTAGTTACGGGAAATTCACCCCTCCACTTT.

CDR3 sequence: CASSLVGTPIPGELFF. DNA for the CDR3: TGTGCCAGCAGCTTAGTCGGGACCCCTATTCCCGGGGAGCTGTTTTTT. The chain has TRBV7-9 and TRBJ2-2; perhaps D is TRBD1 or TRBD2 (5 bases each). V was clipped by 1 base and J by 6 bases, with 15 bases between them. Germline lookup yields CDR1 SEHNR and CDR2 FQNEAQ (reference sequence). The CDR3 contains 16 residues.

This clonotype was counted only a few times. This sequence joins TRBV20-1 and TRBJ1-2; TRBD1 is a possible D gene (6 bases). This CDR3 is 14 amino acids long. The V gene's germline CDR1 is DFQATT and CDR2 SNEGSKA (reference sequence). Trimming pared 0 bases from V and 6 bases from J, leaving 14 bases between. The DNA of the CDR3 is TGCAGTGCTAGAGATTCTGGACAGCGCCATGGCTACACCTTC. Translated: CSARDSGQRHGYTF.

CDR3 protein: CASSHMTGDEQYF. Written as DNA, the CDR3 is TGTGCCAGCAGCCACATGACAGGGGACGAGCAGTACTTC. The chain uses TRBV7-3 and TRBJ2-5; 8 nucleotides line up with TRBD1. The J call may not be correct, given that the DNA end is closer to TRBJ2-7. Per the germline V gene, CDR1 is SGHTA and CDR2 is FQGTGA. The CDR3 has 13 residues.

This clonotype was counted ten times or more. The chain employs TRBV7-8 and TRBJ2-1; D gene unclear. Germline-derived CDR1 and CDR2 are SGHVS and FQNEAQ. V was pared by 4 bases and J by 11 bases, with 30 bases between. The CDR3 runs to 18 residues. CDR3 DNA sequence: TGTGCCAGCAGCTATAGGCCAGTTTCACCCGCCGAAGCTCCTAAGCAGTTCTTC. This codes for CASSYRPVSPAEAPKQFF. The entire variable domain, with the rest obtained from reference TRBV7-8 and TRBJ2-1, is as follows: GAGVSQSPRYKVAKRGQDVALRCDPISGHVSLFWYQQALGQGPEFLTYFQNEAQLDKSGLPSDRFFAERPEGSVSTLKIQRTQQEDSAVYLCASSYRPVSPAEAPKQFFGPGTRLTVL.

In the case of this clonotype: A junction end diverges from the germline sequence, so it may reflect a read error. The chain links TRBV4-2 to TRBJ2-5; weak D call: TRBD1 (6 bases). The end of the DNA is better explained by TRBJ2-4, so the J call may be wrong. The CDR3 has 17 residues. Germline V CDR1 and CDR2: LGHNA, YNFKEQ. The CDR3 sequence is CVSSQERTAWGKNIQYF. The DNA for the CDR3 is TGTGTCAGCAGCCAAGAGAGGACAGCCTGGGGCAAAAACATTCAGTACTTC.

This clonotype was observed many times. The genes are TRBV7-2 and TRBJ1-4, with D perhaps TRBD1 (6 bases). Deletions cut 5 bases from V and 11 bases from J, with 18 bases between. From germline, CDR1 is SGHTA and CDR2 FQGNSA. CDR3 size: 14 residues. This CDR3 reads CASSISSGQGKLFF. The DNA for the CDR3 is TGTGCCAGCAGCATTAGTAGTGGGCAGGGGAAACTGTTTTTT.

V gene TRBV7-2 combines with J gene TRBJ2-2; D is undetermined. CDR1 is SGHTA, CDR2 FQGNSA, per germline. Trimming stripped 7 bases from V and 8 bases from J, with 11 bases between. The CDR3 is 12 amino acids. The CDR3 bases are TGTGCCAGCAACCCCGGGTTAGGGGAGCTGTTTTTT. Translating it yields CASNPGLGELFF. Full variable domain (missing parts from reference TRBV7-2 and TRBJ2-2): GAGVSQSPSNKVTEKGKDVELRCDPISGHTALYWYRQSLGQGLEFLIYFQGNSAPDKSGLPSDRFSAERTGGSVSTLTIQRTQQEDSAVYLCASNPGLGELFFGEGSRLTVL.

The chain uses TRBV5-1 and TRBJ1-5; tentative D call: TRBD1 (5 bases). The germline V gene encodes CDR1 SGHRS and CDR2 YFSETQ. V lost 0 bases to trimming and J lost 3 bases, with 13 bases between them. This CDR3 has 16 amino acids. The CDR3 DNA follows: TGCGCCAGCAGCTTGGGGCACGGAGGGGCCAATCAGCCCCAGCATTTT. This codes for CASSLGHGGANQPQHF.

This sequence joins TRBV29-1 and TRBJ1-1; D gene ambiguous. The germline V gene has CDR1 SQVTM and CDR2 ANQGSEA. The CDR3 consists of 11 residues. The germline V and J ends were trimmed by 4 bases and 0 bases, with 3 bases remaining between them. CDR3 in amino acids: CSVVVNTEAFF. For the CDR3, the DNA is TGCAGCGTTGTAGTGAACACTGAAGCTTTCTTT. The full variable domain, completed using reference TRBV29-1 and TRBJ1-1, is SAVISQKPSRDICQRGTSLTIQCQVDSQVTMMFWYRQQPGQSLTLIATANQGSEATYESGFVIDKFPISRPNLTFSTLTVSNMSPEDSSIYLCSVVVNTEAFFGQGTRLTVV.